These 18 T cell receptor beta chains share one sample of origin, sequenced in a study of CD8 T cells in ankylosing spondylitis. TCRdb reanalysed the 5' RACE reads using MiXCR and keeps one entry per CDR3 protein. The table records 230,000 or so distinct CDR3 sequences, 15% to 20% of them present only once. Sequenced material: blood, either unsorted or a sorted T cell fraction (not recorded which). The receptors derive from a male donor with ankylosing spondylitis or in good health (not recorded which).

CDR3 loop: CAISRNRDVDQETQYF. DNA of the CDR3: TGTGCCATCAGTAGGAACCGGGACGTAGACCAAGAGACCCAGTACTTC. The chain combines TRBV10-3 with TRBJ2-5; possibly TRBD1 or TRBD2 for D (5 bases each). Germline-derived CDR1 and CDR2 are ENHRY and SYGVKD. V dropped 5 bases and J dropped 0 bases, with 16 bases sitting between them. CDR3 length equals 16 residues.

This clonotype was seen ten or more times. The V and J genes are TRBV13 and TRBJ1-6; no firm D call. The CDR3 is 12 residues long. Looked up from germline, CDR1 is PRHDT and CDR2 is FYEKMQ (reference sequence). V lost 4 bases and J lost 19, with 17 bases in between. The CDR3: CASSSEGGRHHF. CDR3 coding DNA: TGTGCCAGCAGCTCCGAGGGCGGCCGTCATCACTTT. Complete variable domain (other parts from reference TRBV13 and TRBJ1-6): AAGVIQSPRHLIKEKRETATLKCYPIPRHDTVYWYQQGPGQDPQFLISFYEKMQSDKGSIPDRFSAQQFSDYHSELNMSSLELGDSALYFCASSSEGGRHHFGNGTRLTVT.

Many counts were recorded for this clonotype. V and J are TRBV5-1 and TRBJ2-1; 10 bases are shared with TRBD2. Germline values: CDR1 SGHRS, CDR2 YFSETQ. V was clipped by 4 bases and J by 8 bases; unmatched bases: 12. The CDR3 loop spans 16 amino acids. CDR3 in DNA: TGCGCCAGCAGCCGCGTCGAGCGGGAGGGCCTCTATGAGCAGTTCTTC. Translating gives CASSRVEREGLYEQFF.

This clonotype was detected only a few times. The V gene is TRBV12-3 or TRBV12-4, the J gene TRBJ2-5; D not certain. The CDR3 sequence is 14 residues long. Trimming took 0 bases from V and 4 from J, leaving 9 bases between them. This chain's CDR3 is CASSLAWGTETQYF. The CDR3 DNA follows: TGTGCCAGCAGTTTAGCTTGGGGTACAGAGACCCAGTACTTC.

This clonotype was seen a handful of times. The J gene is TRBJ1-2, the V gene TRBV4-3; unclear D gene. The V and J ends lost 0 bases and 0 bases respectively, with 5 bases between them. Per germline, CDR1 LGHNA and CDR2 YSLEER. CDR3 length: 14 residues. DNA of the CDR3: TGCGCCAGCAGCCAAGAGAACGCTAACTATGGCTACACCTTC. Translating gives CASSQENANYGYTF.

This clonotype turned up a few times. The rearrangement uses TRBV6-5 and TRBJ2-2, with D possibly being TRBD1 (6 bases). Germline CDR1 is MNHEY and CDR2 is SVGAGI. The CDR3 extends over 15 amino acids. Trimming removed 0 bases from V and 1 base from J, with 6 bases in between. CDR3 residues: CASSYSTGNTGELFF. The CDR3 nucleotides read TGTGCCAGCAGTTACTCGACAGGGAACACCGGGGAGCTGTTTTTT.

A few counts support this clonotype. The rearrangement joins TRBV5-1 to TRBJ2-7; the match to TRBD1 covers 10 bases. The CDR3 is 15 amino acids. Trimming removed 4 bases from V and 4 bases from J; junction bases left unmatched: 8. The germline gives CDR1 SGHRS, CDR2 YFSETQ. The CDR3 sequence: CASSITGQGWYEQYF. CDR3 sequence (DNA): TGCGCCAGCAGCATAACGGGACAGGGGTGGTACGAGCAGTACTTC.

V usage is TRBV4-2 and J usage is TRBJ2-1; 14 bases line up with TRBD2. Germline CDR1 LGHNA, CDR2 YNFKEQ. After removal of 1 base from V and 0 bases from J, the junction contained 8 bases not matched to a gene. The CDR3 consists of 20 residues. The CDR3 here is CASSQATPGTSGSSYNEQFF. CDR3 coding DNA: TGTGCCAGCAGCCAAGCCACGCCCGGGACTAGCGGGAGCTCCTACAATGAGCAGTTCTTC.

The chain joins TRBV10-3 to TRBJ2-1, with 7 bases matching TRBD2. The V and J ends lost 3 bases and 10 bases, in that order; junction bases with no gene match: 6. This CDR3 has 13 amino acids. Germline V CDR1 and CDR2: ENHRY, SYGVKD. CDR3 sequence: CAISDLRENEQFF. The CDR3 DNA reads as TGTGCCATCAGTGACCTGCGGGAGAACGAGCAGTTCTTC.

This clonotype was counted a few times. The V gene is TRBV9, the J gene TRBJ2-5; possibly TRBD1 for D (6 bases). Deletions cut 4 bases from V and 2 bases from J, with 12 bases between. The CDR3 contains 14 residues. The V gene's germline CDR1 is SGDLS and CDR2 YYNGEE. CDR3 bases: TGTGCCAGCAGCCCAACAGGGAATCAAGAGACCCAGTACTTC. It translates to CASSPTGNQETQYF.

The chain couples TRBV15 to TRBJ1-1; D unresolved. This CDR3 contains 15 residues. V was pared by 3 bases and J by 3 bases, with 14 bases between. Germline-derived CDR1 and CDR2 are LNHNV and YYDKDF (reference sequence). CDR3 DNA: TGTGCCACCAGCAGCCCGACGGCTATGGACACTGAAGCTTTCTTT. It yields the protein CATSSPTAMDTEAFF.

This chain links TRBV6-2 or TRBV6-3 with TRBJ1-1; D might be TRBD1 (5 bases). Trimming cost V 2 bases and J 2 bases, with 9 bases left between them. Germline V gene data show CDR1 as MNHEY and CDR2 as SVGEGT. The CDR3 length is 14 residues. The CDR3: CASSYPDRNTEAFF. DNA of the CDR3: TGTGCCAGCAGTTACCCAGACAGAAACACTGAAGCTTTCTTT.

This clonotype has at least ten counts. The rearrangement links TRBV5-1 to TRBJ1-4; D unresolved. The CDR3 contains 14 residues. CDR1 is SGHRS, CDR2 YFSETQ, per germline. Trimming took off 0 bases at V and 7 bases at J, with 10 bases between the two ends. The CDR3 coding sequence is TGCGCCAGCAGCTTGGCTGGGGATGTTGAAAAACTGTTTTTT. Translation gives CASSLAGDVEKLFF.

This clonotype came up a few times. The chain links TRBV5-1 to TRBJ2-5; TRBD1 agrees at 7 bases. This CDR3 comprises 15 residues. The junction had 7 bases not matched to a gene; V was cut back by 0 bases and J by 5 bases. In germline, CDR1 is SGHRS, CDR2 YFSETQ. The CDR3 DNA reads TGCGCCAGCAGCTTGGGACAGGGTATGGTGGAGACCCAGTACTTC. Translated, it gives CASSLGQGMVETQYF.

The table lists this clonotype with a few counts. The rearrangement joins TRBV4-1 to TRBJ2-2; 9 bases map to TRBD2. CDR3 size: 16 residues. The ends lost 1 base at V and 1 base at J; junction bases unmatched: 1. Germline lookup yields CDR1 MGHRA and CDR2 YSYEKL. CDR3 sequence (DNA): TGCGCCAGCAGCCAAGCACTAGCGGGGAACACCGGGGAGCTGTTTTTT. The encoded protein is CASSQALAGNTGELFF.

CDR3 in amino acids: CASSGAGPLTDTQYF. The CDR3 DNA reads TGTGCCAGCAGTGGAGCGGGACCCCTCACGGATACGCAGTATTTT. This chain uses TRBV6-1 with TRBJ2-3; the match to TRBD2 covers 7 bases. The V segment lost 4 bases and the J segment 6 bases; nucleotides outside the gene matches: 10. The CDR3 runs to 15 residues. The germline CDR1 and CDR2 sequences are MNHNS and SASEGT.

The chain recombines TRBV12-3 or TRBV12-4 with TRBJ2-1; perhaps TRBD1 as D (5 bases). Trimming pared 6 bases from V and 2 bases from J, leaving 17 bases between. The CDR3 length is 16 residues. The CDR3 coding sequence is TGTGCCAGCAGCCCAGGGATCCCCGATCCCTACAATGAGCAGTTCTTC. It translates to CASSPGIPDPYNEQFF.

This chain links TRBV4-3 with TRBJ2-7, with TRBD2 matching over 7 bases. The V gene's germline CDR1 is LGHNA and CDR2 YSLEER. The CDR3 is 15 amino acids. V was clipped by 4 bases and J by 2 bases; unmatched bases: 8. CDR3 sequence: CASSPSSGRPYEQYF. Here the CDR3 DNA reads TGCGCCAGCAGCCCAAGTAGCGGGCGACCCTACGAGCAGTACTTC.